This note documents a single T cell receptor beta chain sequence. Other nucleotide sequences in the sample specify the same CDR3. Per the germline V gene, CDR1 is LNHDA and CDR2 is SQIVND (reference sequence). V gave up 8 bases and J gave up 0 bases, with 10 bases separating them. The CDR3 contains 14 residues. Original processing notes: Scientists estimated how many nucleated cells there were by amplifying reference gene primers. TCRdb's copy holds only in-frame clones and misses some; the assay was immunoSEQ multiplex PCR. That table is the source of V, J and clone size, and D and trimming were worked out from the DNA. The data contain roughly 150,000 clones, roughly 80% of them singletons. This sample was taken from a study of blood T cell repertoires in COVID-19. Background on the study: PBMCs, B-cell-depleted T cells, or T cells provided the cDNA or gDNA that made up the material.

This sequence originates from a man aged 65-85 years with acute or convalescent COVID-19. Sample: peripheral blood. This chain joins TRBV19 and TRBJ1-4, with a tentative D call TRBD1 (6 bases). The CDR3 protein is CASSDRATNEKLFF. In DNA form, the CDR3 reads TGTGCCAGTTCGGACAGAGCAACTAATGAAAAACTGTTTTTT.